This is a list of T cell receptor beta chains from one sample in a study of T cell responses to AZD1222 COVID-19 vaccine. Clones were sequenced by immunoSEQ multiplex PCR, and TCRdb holds only the in-frame ones, with some missing. Of 180,000 or so clones listed, around 89% are singletons. Sequenced material: peripheral blood, taken 28 days after the second AZD1222 dose. These TCRs come from an adult who received the AZD1222 COVID-19 vaccine. CDR3s include the opening cysteine and the closing phenylalanine or tryptophan. A D gene is named only where the DNA matches it firmly. Size is omitted from some rows. Given values are once, few, many or a class for expanded clones.

TGTGCCAGCAGTTTAGCCGGACAGTCCCCCGGCTTCTTT CASSLAGQSPGFF TRBV28 . TRBJ1-1 .
TGTGCCAGCAGCTTAACCCCCGGACTAGCGGGATCCAACAATGAGCAGTTCTTC CASSLTPGLAGSNNEQFF TRBV7-3 . TRBJ2-1 TRBD2
TGTGCCAGCAGCCAAGATAACGATGGGAACACTGAAGCTTTCTTT CASSQDNDGNTEAFF TRBV4-2 once TRBJ1-1 .
TGTGCCAGTCCGGGGGGGAGTCTAGTCGGTGAGCAGTTCTTC CASPGGSLVGEQFF TRBV2 . TRBJ2-1 TRBD2
TGTGCCAGCAGCTTAGAGTCGGCCGGCAACTATGGCTACACCTTC CASSLESAGNYGYTF TRBV11-2 . TRBJ1-2 .
TGTGCCAGCAGCTTAGACGAAATAAGACTAGGGTACACTGAAGCTTTCTTT CASSLDEIRLGYTEAFF TRBV11-2 . TRBJ1-1 .
TGTGCCAGCAGTATAACCGGGACTCCTACCTACAATGAGCAGTTCTTC CASSITGTPTYNEQFF TRBV6-2/TRBV6-3 . TRBJ2-1 .
TGTGCCAGCCAAGCAGGGAGGGGAAGCACAGATACGCAGTATTTT CASQAGRGSTDTQYF TRBV6-5 . TRBJ2-3 TRBD2
TGTGCCAGCAGTTTCCGGTCGAGGGGGCAGCCCCAGCATTTT CASSFRSRGQPQHF TRBV27 once TRBJ1-5 .
TGTGCCACCAGTGATCCTAGGAGAACGGTTGAGCAGTTCTTC CATSDPRRTVEQFF TRBV24-1 . TRBJ2-1 .
TGTGCCAGCAGCCCTGGGGACAGGGGGCATGAAAAACTGTTTTTT CASSPGDRGHEKLFF TRBV27 . TRBJ1-4 TRBD1
TGTGCCAGTAGTATTAACAGGGGAAGCAATCAGCCCCAGCATTTT CASSINRGSNQPQHF TRBV19 . TRBJ1-5 TRBD1
TGTGCCTGGAGTGTAGGCGGGAGAGACCAAGAGACCCAGTACTTC CAWSVGGRDQETQYF TRBV30 once TRBJ2-5 TRBD2
TGTGCCAGCAGCTTAGTACTCTTGGGGGCCACTGAAGCTTTCTTT CASSLVLLGATEAFF TRBV7-2 . TRBJ1-1 .
TGTGCCAGCAGCTTACACCCAACCTTAGCCTACGAGCAGTACTTC CASSLHPTLAYEQYF TRBV13 . TRBJ2-7 .
TGCGCCAGCAGTCGGACGGGGGTTGGAGAGACCCAGTACTTC CASSRTGVGETQYF TRBV5-1 . TRBJ2-5 .
TGTACCAGGGGGGGTACAGATACGCAGTATTTT CTRGGTDTQYF TRBV21-1 . TRBJ2-3 .
TGTGCCAGTTGTCGGACCTTGAGCGGGGAGACCCAGTACTTC CASCRTLSGETQYF TRBV19 . TRBJ2-5 .
TGTGCCAGCAGTCAACTAGCGTTTACTAGCACAGATACGCAGTATTTT CASSQLAFTSTDTQYF TRBV7-6 . TRBJ2-3 TRBD2
TGTGCCAGCAGCTCAGTAGCGGGCCCCCGTACGTCGCAGTACTTC CASSSVAGPRTSQYF TRBV11-2 . TRBJ2-7 TRBD2
TGTGCCAGCAGCTTGGAGCGAGGAAACACCATATATTTT CASSLERGNTIYF TRBV7-9 . TRBJ1-3 .
TGTGCCAGCAGTTTTGTGGACAGGGCCTATGAAAAACTGTTTTTT CASSFVDRAYEKLFF TRBV28 . TRBJ1-4 TRBD1
TGCGCCAGCGGACAGGGGGCGCGAGGAGATACGCAGTATTTT CASGQGARGDTQYF TRBV4-3 . TRBJ2-3 TRBD1
TGTGCCAGTAGTCCAGGACCAGGGGAGACCCAGTACTTC CASSPGPGETQYF TRBV19 . TRBJ2-5 .
TGTGCCAGCAGTTACGGGACGCCAGCCTACGAGCAGTACTTC CASSYGTPAYEQYF TRBV6-2/TRBV6-3 . TRBJ2-7 .
TGTGCCAGCTCACCACTGGACAGGGAATCGGGGGAGCTGTTTTTT CASSPLDRESGELFF TRBV18 . TRBJ2-2 TRBD1
TGTGCCAGCAGCCCCCAAGTGAGGGCCCAAAACATTCAGTACTTC CASSPQVRAQNIQYF TRBV7-2 . TRBJ2-4 .
TGTGCCAGCAGCGTAGGAGGGGCAGCAAGGGACTATGGCTACACCTTC CASSVGGAARDYGYTF TRBV9 . TRBJ1-2 .
TGTGCCAGTAGTTCTTACAATGAGCAGTTCTTC CASSSYNEQFF TRBV19 once TRBJ2-1 .
TGCGCCAGCAGCCAAGAGTGGGGTGGAAGAGAGACCCAGTACTTC CASSQEWGGRETQYF TRBV4-3 . TRBJ2-5 .
TGTGCCAGCAGCAAAGCCGCCAGGGTTTCAACCTATAATTCACCCCTCCACTTT CASSKAARVSTYNSPLHF TRBV21-1 . TRBJ1-6 .
TGTGCCATCAGTGGACTAGCGGAGAACACCGGGGAGCTGTTTTTT CAISGLAENTGELFF TRBV10-3 . TRBJ2-2 TRBD2
TGTGCCATCAGTCCTAGCGGTTCGCGGGGTACGCAGTATTTT CAISPSGSRGTQYF TRBV10-3 . TRBJ2-3 TRBD2
TGTGCCAGCAGTTTAGGCGGCTGGAGCTACGAGCAGTACTTC CASSLGGWSYEQYF TRBV27 . TRBJ2-7 .
TGTGCCAGCAGCATTGACAGACAGCAGTACTTC CASSIDRQQYF TRBV11-2 . TRBJ2-7 .
TGCGCCAGCAGCCCCGGACTAGCGGGGTCCCAAGAGACCCAGTACTTC CASSPGLAGSQETQYF TRBV5-1 . TRBJ2-5 TRBD2
TGTGCCAGCAGCGCCCCGGGGCAGGCTAATGAAAAACTGTTTTTT CASSAPGQANEKLFF TRBV28 . TRBJ1-4 .
TGTGCCAGCAGTGAAGTGGTGACCGGGGAGCTGTTTTTT CASSEVVTGELFF TRBV2 . TRBJ2-2 .
TGTGCCAGCAGCCAATGGCGGGATGTGAATGAGCAGTTCTTC CASSQWRDVNEQFF TRBV3-1/TRBV3-2 . TRBJ2-1 .
TGTGCCAGCAGTTTATACAGGGAATATGGCTACACCTTC CASSLYREYGYTF TRBV28 . TRBJ1-2 .
TGTGCCAGCAGCGGACTAGCGGCCGGGGAGCTGTTTTTT CASSGLAAGELFF TRBV27 . TRBJ2-2 TRBD2
TGTGCCAGCAGCTTAGGTCAGGCCACCCGCTATGGCTACACCTTC CASSLGQATRYGYTF TRBV7-2 . TRBJ1-2 .
TGTGCCAGCAGCCCACGGACAGGGGGGAGCTCCTACGAGCAGTACTTC CASSPRTGGSSYEQYF TRBV7-9 . TRBJ2-7 TRBD1
TGTGCCAGCAGCTTAGATAGCTACACAGATACGCAGTATTTT CASSLDSYTDTQYF TRBV7-9 . TRBJ2-3 .
TGTGCCAGTAGTATGCAAACTCCTATAGCGGGAGTTAAGGGCTCCTACGAGCAGTACTTC CASSMQTPIAGVKGSYEQYF TRBV19 . TRBJ2-7 TRBD2